This TCR beta chain was captured by sequencing in a study of human T cells and chemical hapten exposure. As for the study in general: Small differences in pooled library volume mainly drove the variation in TCR yields per sample. Study results and caveats: All donors were alopecia patients, so their immunity may differ from that of healthy people. TCRs exceeding a frequency of 1 in 1000 stayed unchanged under DPC sensitization.

This clonotype was counted between two and nine times. Its antigen is not identified. MiXCR was run by TCRdb on the RACE reads, yielding one entry per CDR3 protein. The sample consists of 210,000 or so distinct CDR3 sequences, under 25% of them appearing once. Time point defined: patch test 3, about 24 weeks after DPC sensitization. Treatment in this sample: therapeutic diphenylcyclopropenone sensitization with weekly scalp DPC. J gave up 3 bases and V 4 bases, and 8 bases lay outside the gene matches. Looked up from germline, CDR1 is SQVTM and CDR2 is ANQGSEA. The CDR3 is 14 residues long. The sequence was obtained from a woman aged 40 to 50 with alopecia areata. Some clones in this sample may be carry-over from other donors' samples. J is TRBJ2-7 and V is TRBV29-1; 8 nucleotides line up with TRBD1. The starting material was whole blood, obtained in connection with sensitization to the hapten diphenylcyclopropenone (DPC). The CDR3 DNA reads as TGCAGCGTTGGGGCCGGGACAGGCCTCTACGAGCAGTACTTC. Translating it yields CSVGAGTGLYEQYF.